This T cell receptor beta chain was observed in a study of cytomegalovirus exposure and HLA in healthy donors. The CDR3 extends over 14 amino acids. Germline values: CDR1 SGHTA, CDR2 FQGNSA. With 5 bases removed from V and 7 bases from J, the gap between germline ends came to 15 bases. Sequencing was performed with immunoSEQ multiplex PCR; in TCRdb, only in-frame clones are kept and a portion is missing. This sample has roughly 130,000 clones; about nine tenths occur once, and the top ten carry 1.4% to 1.5%. This receptor was obtained from a man younger than 45 in good health and CMV-seronegative. V usage is TRBV7-2 and J usage is TRBJ1-3; maybe TRBD1 (5 bases). The sample was PBMCs. In DNA form, the CDR3 reads TGTGCCAGCAGCCCCGGGGGGTCGGCGAACACCATATATTTT. It is translated as CASSPGGSANTIYF.